The next 19 T cell receptor beta chains were all read from a single sample in a study of T-cell reconstitution after alpha-beta-depleted transplantation in children. Which antigens these TCRs recognize remains unknown. Library preparation (for TCRbeta) was performed with unique molecular identifiers. In TCRdb, the PCR reads were re-called with MiXCR into one record per CDR3 protein. The sample records about 32,000 distinct CDR3 sequences, over 6.5% being singletons. Broader study findings: Several hundred rapidly expanded clones from non-depleted graft cells reportedly supplied alpha-beta T cells about two months post-transplant.

The source material was peripheral blood, sampled 60 days after TCRalphabeta/CD19-depleted stem cell transplant. The receptors were sampled from a child in the first two years of life who had a stem cell transplant for acute myeloid leukemia, so the T cells may come from the graft donor.

This clonotype was seen repeatedly, ten times or more. V usage is TRBV29-1 and J usage is TRBJ2-4; possibly TRBD1 or TRBD2 for D (5 bases each). The germline V gene encodes CDR1 SQVTM and CDR2 ANQGSEA. Between the trimmed V and J ends, which lost 4 bases and 0 bases, there was a span of 10 bases. This CDR3 is built from 14 residues. CDR3 sequence reads: CSVGRDGAKNIQYF. CDR3 sequence (DNA): TGCAGCGTTGGCCGGGACGGAGCCAAAAACATTCAGTACTTC.

This chain links TRBV4-1 with TRBJ2-2, with 9 nucleotides matching TRBD1. The CDR3 sequence is 14 residues long. CDR1 is MGHRA and CDR2 is YSYEKL in the germline V gene. Trimming took 10 bases from V and 5 from J; bases not matched to a gene: 8. The CDR3 DNA sequence: TGCGCCACCGCCGGGACAGGGATTACCGGGGAGCTGTTTTTT. This translates into CATAGTGITGELFF.

This clonotype appeared many times. V is TRBV28 and J is TRBJ2-7; 8 positions agree with TRBD1. Unmatched junction bases numbered 5, after V lost 3 bases and J lost 4 bases. This CDR3 region has 14 residues. Per the germline V gene, CDR1 is MDHEN and CDR2 is SYDVKM. The CDR3 DNA reads TGTGCCAGCAGTTTTAGGACAGGGTTTTACGAGCAGTACTTC. It is translated as CASSFRTGFYEQYF. Full variable domain (missing parts from reference TRBV28 and TRBJ2-7): DVKVTQSSRYLVKRTGEKVFLECVQDMDHENMFWYRQDPGLGLRLIYFSYDVKMKEKGDIPEGYSVSREKKERFSLILESASTNQTSMYLCASSFRTGFYEQYFGPGTRLTVT.

This clonotype was seen many times. The chain carries TRBV2 and TRBJ2-3; 12 bases are shared with TRBD1. The length of the CDR3 is 14 residues. With 11 bases clipped from V and 4 bases from J, the junction kept 7 bases outside the gene matches. CDR1 is SNHLY, CDR2 FYNNEI, per germline. The CDR3 reads CAPLGQGAADTQYF. The CDR3 bases are TGTGCCCCCCTGGGACAGGGGGCGGCAGATACGCAGTATTTT.

This clonotype was observed many times. J is TRBJ2-5 and V is TRBV4-3; 10 bases are a match to TRBD1. Germline lookup yields CDR1 LGHNA and CDR2 YSLEER. The CDR3 sequence is 16 residues long. V was pared by 0 bases and J by 5 bases, with 6 bases of the junction left unmatched. The DNA for the CDR3 is TGCGCCAGCAGCCAAGACTGGGACAGGGGTGGGGAGACCCAGTACTTC. Residues: CASSQDWDRGGETQYF.

In this sample, this clonotype turned up many times. J is TRBJ1-5 and V is TRBV29-1; TRBD1 matches at 9 bases. CDR3 length: 15 amino acids. The V segment lost 5 bases and the J segment 6 bases; nucleotides outside the gene matches: 11. CDR1 is SQVTM, CDR2 ANQGSEA, per germline. CDR3 nucleotide sequence: TGCAGCGTTAAAGTCGGGACAGGGTCGACTCAGCCCCAGCATTTT. This encodes CSVKVGTGSTQPQHF.

This clonotype was observed a few times. This sequence joins TRBV6-2 or TRBV6-3 and TRBJ2-3; 7 bases are a match to TRBD1. This CDR3 has 15 residues. With V trimmed by 8 bases and J by 1 base, 9 bases remained unmatched. Germline CDR1 is MNHEY and CDR2 is SVGEGT. The CDR3 sequence is CASGPGGFGTDTQYF. CDR3 DNA sequence: TGTGCCAGCGGGCCAGGGGGTTTTGGCACAGATACGCAGTATTTT.

This clonotype was picked up many times. This sequence joins TRBV5-1 and TRBJ1-4; maybe TRBD1 (5 bases). This CDR3 has 14 residues. CDR1 and CDR2 (germline): SGHRS, YFSETQ. The V gene lost 3 bases and the J gene lost 8 bases, with 14 bases spanning the gap. CDR3 coding DNA: TGCGCCAGCAGCTCGGACATATCTAGAGAAAAACTGTTTTTT. It specifies CASSSDISREKLFF.

The table lists this clonotype with many counts. This chain connects TRBV9 to TRBJ1-1, with 9 bases matching TRBD1. Germline CDR1 is SGDLS and CDR2 is YYNGEE. V shed 3 bases and J 3 bases; nucleotides not matched to a gene: 9. The CDR3 spans 16 residues. CDR3 bases: TGTGCCAGCAGCGGAGGGGACAGGGAGGTCGACACTGAAGCTTTCTTT. Amino acids: CASSGGDREVDTEAFF.

This clonotype was picked up many times. V usage is TRBV29-1 and J usage is TRBJ1-2; no clear D gene. Trimming stripped 6 bases from V and 8 bases from J, with 13 bases between. Germline CDR1 SQVTM, CDR2 ANQGSEA. This CDR3 has 11 residues. The CDR3 nucleotides read TGCAGCGTCCCTTGGGGAGACGGCTACACCTTC. This translates into CSVPWGDGYTF.

This clonotype was detected ten times or more. This chain links TRBV6-1 with TRBJ2-7; no clear D gene. The CDR3 has 10 residues. Between the trimmed V and J ends, which lost 8 bases and 2 bases, there was a span of 4 bases. The germline CDR1 and CDR2 sequences are MNHNS and SASEGT. In nucleotides, the CDR3 is TGTGCCAGCTCCGCCTACGAGCAGTACTTC. Residues: CASSAYEQYF.

This clonotype occurred many times. The chain joins TRBV10-3 to TRBJ2-5; 12 bases align to TRBD2. With V trimmed by 2 bases and J by 5 bases, 6 bases remained unmatched. Germline V gives CDR1 ENHRY, CDR2 SYGVKD. This CDR3 has 16 residues. CDR3 DNA: TGTGCCATCAGTGAGCTAGCGGGAGGGCCGGCGGAGACCCAGTACTTC. Translating gives CAISELAGGPAETQYF.

This clonotype was counted many times. This chain connects TRBV29-1 to TRBJ2-7; TRBD2 matches at 7 bases. The CDR3 runs to 15 residues. Trimming cost V 7 bases and J 3 bases; bases outside gene matches: 15. CDR1 and CDR2 from the germline V gene are SQVTM and ANQGSEA. Here the CDR3 reads CSALGLGWEGYEQYF. Here the CDR3 DNA reads TGCAGCGCGCTCGGACTGGGCTGGGAGGGCTACGAGCAGTACTTC.

This clonotype was seen ten or more times. The chain employs TRBV29-1 and TRBJ1-1, with a possible D match to TRBD1 (6 bases). This CDR3 comprises 9 residues. Germline-derived CDR1 and CDR2 are SQVTM and ANQGSEA. Trimming left V 6 bases short and J 8 bases short, with 7 bases between. CDR3 DNA sequence: TGCAGCGTCCAGGGGGAAGCTTTCTTT. Amino acid sequence: CSVQGEAFF.

This clonotype was detected ten times or more. The rearrangement joins TRBV28 to TRBJ2-4; TRBD2 matches 10 bases. The CDR3 runs to 17 residues. CDR1 and CDR2 (germline): MDHEN, SYDVKM. Trimming took 6 bases from V and 0 from J; bases not matched to a gene: 8. Here the CDR3 DNA reads TGTGCCAGCAGACGAGATACTAGCGGGGTAGCCAAAAACATTCAGTACTTC. Protein sequence: CASRRDTSGVAKNIQYF.

Ten or more counts support this clonotype. This sequence joins TRBV7-8 and TRBJ1-6, with 7 bases matching TRBD1. Germline V gene lookup returns CDR1 SGHVS and CDR2 FQNEAQ. Trimming cost V 5 bases and J 8 bases; bases outside gene matches: 9. The CDR3 runs 15 residues. CDR3 protein: CASSVRTGSHSPLHF. CDR3 DNA: TGTGCCAGCAGCGTCAGGACAGGATCTCATTCACCCCTCCACTTT.

Ten or more counts support this clonotype. The rearrangement links TRBV25-1 to TRBJ2-1; 8 bases line up with TRBD2. This CDR3 has 15 residues. The V gene's germline CDR1 is MGHDK and CDR2 SYGVNS. The junction had 6 bases not matched to a gene; V was cut back by 4 bases and J by 4 bases. CDR3 residues: CASSATSGRYNEQFF. The CDR3 region has the DNA TGTGCCAGCAGTGCTACTAGCGGCAGATACAATGAGCAGTTCTTC.

This clonotype was observed at least ten times. The V call is TRBV7-9, the J call TRBJ2-2; maybe TRBD1 (6 bases). Germline CDR1 SEHNR, CDR2 FQNEAQ (reference sequence). Trimming took off 5 bases at V and 1 base at J, with 11 bases between the two ends. The CDR3 has 15 residues. The CDR3 nucleotides read TGTGCCAGCAGCCCGAAGGACAGGAACACCGGGGAGCTGTTTTTT. Amino acids: CASSPKDRNTGELFF.

This rearrangement joins TRBV18 to TRBJ2-3; perhaps TRBD1 as D (6 bases). The V end lost 3 bases, the J end lost 4 bases, and 17 bases lay between the germline ends. CDR1 and CDR2 from the germline V gene are KGHSH and LQKENI. CDR3 length equals 16 residues. The CDR3 DNA reads TGTGCCAGCTCACCGACAGGCCCGCCCGGCTCAGATACGCAGTATTTT. Its protein product is CASSPTGPPGSDTQYF.